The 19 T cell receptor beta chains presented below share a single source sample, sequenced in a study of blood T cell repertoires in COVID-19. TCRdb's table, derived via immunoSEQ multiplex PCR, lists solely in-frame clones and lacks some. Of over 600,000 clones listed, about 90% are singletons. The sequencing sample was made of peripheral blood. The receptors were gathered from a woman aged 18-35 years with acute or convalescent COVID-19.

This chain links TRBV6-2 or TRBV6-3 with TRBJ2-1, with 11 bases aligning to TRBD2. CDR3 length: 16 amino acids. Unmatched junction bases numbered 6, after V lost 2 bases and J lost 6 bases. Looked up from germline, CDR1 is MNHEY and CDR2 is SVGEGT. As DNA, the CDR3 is TGTGCCAGCAGTTACATTCCCGGGACTAGCGGCAATGAGCAGTTCTTC. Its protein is CASSYIPGTSGNEQFF.

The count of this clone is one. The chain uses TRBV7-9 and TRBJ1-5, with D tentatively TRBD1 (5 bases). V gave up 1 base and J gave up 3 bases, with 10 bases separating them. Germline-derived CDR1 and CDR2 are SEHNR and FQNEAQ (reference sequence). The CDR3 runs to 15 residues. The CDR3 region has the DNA TGTGCCAGCAGCTTAGGGGGAGGGGCCAATCAGCCCCAGCATTTT. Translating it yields CASSLGGGANQPQHF. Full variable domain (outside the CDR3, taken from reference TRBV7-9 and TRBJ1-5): DTGVSQNPRHKITKRGQNVTFRCDPISEHNRLYWYRQTLGQGPEFLTYFQNEAQLEKSRLLSDRFSAERPKGSFSTLEIQRTEQGDSAMYLCASSLGGGANQPQHFGDGTRLSIL.

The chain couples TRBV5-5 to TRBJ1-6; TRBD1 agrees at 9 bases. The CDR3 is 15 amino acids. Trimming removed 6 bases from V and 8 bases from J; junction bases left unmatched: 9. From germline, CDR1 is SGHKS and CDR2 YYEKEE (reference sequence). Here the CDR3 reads CASTTSTGGHSPLHF. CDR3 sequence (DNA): TGTGCCAGCACCACCTCCACAGGGGGCCATTCACCCCTCCACTTT.

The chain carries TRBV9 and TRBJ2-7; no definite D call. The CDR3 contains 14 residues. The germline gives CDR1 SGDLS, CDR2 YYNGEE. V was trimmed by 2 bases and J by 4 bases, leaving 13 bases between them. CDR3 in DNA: TGTGCCAGCAGCGTTACACCACAGCCTTACGAGCAGTACTTC. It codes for CASSVTPQPYEQYF.

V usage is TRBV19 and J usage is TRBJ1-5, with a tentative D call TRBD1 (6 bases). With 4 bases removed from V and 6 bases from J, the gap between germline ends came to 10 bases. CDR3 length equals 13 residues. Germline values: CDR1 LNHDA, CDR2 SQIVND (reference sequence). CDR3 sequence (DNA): TGTGCCAGTAGTAACCTCAGGGGTCAGCCCCAGCATTTT. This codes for CASSNLRGQPQHF.

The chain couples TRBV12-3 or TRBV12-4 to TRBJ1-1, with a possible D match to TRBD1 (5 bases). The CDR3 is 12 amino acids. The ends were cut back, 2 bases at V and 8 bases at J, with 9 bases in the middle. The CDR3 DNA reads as TGTGCCAGCAGTTTATGGACACTCGAAGCTTTCTTT. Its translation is CASSLWTLEAFF.

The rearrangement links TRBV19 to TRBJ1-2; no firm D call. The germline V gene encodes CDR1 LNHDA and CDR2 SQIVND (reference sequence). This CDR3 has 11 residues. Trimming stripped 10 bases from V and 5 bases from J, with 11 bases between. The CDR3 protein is CATHYDYGYTF. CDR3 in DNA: TGTGCCACCCACTACGATTATGGCTACACCTTC.

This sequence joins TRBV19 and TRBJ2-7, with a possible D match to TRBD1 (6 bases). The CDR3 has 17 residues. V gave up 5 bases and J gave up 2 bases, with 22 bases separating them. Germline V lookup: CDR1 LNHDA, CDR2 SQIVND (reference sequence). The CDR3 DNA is TGTGCCAGTAGTGCCAAAGCCTGGACGGGGACAACCTACGAGCAGTACTTC. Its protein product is CASSAKAWTGTTYEQYF.

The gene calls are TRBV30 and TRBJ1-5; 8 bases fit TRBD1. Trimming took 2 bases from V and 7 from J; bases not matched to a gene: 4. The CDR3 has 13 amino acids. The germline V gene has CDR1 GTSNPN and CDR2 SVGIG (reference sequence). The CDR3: CAWSTQGVQPQHF. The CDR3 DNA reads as TGTGCCTGGAGTACACAGGGGGTACAGCCCCAGCATTTT.

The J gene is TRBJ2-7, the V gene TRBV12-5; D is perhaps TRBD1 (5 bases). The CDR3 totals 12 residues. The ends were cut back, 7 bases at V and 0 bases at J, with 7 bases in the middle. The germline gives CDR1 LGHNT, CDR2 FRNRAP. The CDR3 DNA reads TGTGCTAGTGCCAGGGACTCCTACGAGCAGTACTTC. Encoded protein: CASARDSYEQYF.

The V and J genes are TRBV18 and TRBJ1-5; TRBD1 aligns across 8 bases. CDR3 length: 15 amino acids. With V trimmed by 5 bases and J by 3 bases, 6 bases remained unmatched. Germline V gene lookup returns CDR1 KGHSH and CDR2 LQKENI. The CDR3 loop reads CASSLWTGTNQPQHF. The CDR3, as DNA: TGTGCCAGCTCATTATGGACAGGGACCAATCAGCCCCAGCATTTT.

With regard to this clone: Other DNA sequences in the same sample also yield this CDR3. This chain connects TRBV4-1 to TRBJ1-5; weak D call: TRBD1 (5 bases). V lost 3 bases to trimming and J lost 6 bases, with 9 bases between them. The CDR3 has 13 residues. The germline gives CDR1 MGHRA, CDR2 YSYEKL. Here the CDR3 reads CASSQEGVQPQHF. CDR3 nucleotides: TGCGCCAGCAGCCAGGAAGGGGTTCAGCCCCAGCATTTT.

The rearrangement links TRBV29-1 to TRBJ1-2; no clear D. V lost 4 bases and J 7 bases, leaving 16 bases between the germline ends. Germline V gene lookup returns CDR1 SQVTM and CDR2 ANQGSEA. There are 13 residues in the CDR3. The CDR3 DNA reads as TGCAGCGTTGCCCGGACTGGAAACCTTGGCTACACCTTC. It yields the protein CSVARTGNLGYTF.

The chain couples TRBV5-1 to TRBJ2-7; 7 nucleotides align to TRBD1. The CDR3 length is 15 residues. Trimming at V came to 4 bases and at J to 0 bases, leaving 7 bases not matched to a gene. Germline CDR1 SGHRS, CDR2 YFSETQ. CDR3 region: CASSPDRVSSYEQYF. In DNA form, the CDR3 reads TGCGCCAGCAGCCCTGACAGGGTGTCCTCCTACGAGCAGTACTTC.

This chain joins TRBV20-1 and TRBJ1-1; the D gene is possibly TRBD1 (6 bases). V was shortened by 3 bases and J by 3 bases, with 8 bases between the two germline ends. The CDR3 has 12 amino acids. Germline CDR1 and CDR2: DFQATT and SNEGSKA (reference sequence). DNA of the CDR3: TGCAGTGCTAGTAAGGGGGACACTGAAGCTTTCTTT. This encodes CSASKGDTEAFF.

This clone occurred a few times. The CDR3: CASSEQPDRAQPNYGYTF. CDR3 sequence (DNA): TGTGCCAGCAGTGAACAACCGGACAGGGCGCAGCCTAACTATGGCTACACCTTC. The rearrangement uses TRBV6-1 and TRBJ1-2, with 8 bases matching TRBD1. Germline values: CDR1 MNHNS, CDR2 SASEGT. Trimming removed 2 bases from V and 0 bases from J; junction bases left unmatched: 11. This CDR3 has 18 amino acids.

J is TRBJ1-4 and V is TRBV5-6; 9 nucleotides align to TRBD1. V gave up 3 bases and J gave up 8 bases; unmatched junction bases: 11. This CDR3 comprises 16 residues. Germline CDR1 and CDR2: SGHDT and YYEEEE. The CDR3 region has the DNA TGTGCCAGCAGCTCGATGATGGGACAGGGATACGAAAAACTGTTTTTT. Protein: CASSSMMGQGYEKLFF. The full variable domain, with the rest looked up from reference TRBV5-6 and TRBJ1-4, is DAGVTQSPTHLIKTRGQQVTLRCSPKSGHDTVSWYQQALGQGPQFIFQYYEEEERQRGNFPDRFSGHQFPNYSSELNVNALLLGDSALYLCASSSMMGQGYEKLFFGSGTQLSVL.

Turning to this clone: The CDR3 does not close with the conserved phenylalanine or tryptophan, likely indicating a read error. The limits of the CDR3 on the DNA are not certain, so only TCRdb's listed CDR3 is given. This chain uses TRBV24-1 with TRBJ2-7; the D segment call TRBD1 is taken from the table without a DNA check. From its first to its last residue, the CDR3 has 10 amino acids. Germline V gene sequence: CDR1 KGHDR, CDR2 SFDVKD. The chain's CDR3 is CATEERNRES.

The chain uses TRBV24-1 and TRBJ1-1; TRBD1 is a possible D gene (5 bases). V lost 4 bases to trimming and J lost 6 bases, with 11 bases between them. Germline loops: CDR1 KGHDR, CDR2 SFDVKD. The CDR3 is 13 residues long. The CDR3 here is CATSEPDRPEAFF. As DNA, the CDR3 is TGTGCCACCAGTGAACCCGACAGACCTGAAGCTTTCTTT.